This entry is about one T cell receptor (beta chain). A J-beta primer mix and a sample-barcoded 5' primer were used in a second PCR of roughly 6 to 11 cycles. TCRdb recomputed calls from the 5' RACE reads with MiXCR, one row per CDR3 protein. Altogether some 760,000 distinct CDR3 sequences are present, around 25% being singletons, with the ten largest covering more than 3%. This entry comes from a study of blood T cells in healthy people across ages. The sample was also linked to a second study, of T cells of mothers and their children. From that study: Donation was provided by three healthy Caucasian mothers along with their six children. Mothers gave over 9.5 million TCR beta CDR3 reads each, and children 2.5 million to 3.5 million each. With unrelated pairs as the comparison, related mother-child pairs had a slightly higher overlap that was not significant.

The receptor's source is a boy younger than 18 in good health. The sample comprised blood.

The DNA for the CDR3 is TGTGCCAGCAGCTTGACTAGCGAGAGTAATGAGCAGTTCTTC. Amino acid sequence: CASSLTSESNEQFF. The gene calls are TRBV7-9 and TRBJ2-5; 8 nucleotides agree with TRBD2. Near its end, the DNA agrees better with TRBJ2-1, so the J call may be wrong. Germline V gene lookup returns CDR1 SEHNR and CDR2 FQNEAQ (reference sequence). The CDR3 runs 14 residues.